These T cell receptor beta chains were read from a single sample in a study of blood T cell repertoires in COVID-19. Profiling relied on immunoSEQ multiplex PCR, and the TCRdb table lists in-frame clones only, not all of them. The data contain 250,000 to 350,000 clones, approximately 91% of them singletons. Sequenced: peripheral blood. The receptors originated from a woman aged 25 to 39 with COVID-19, enrolled during active disease. The CDR3 runs from the conserved cysteine through the conserved F or W. D genes are given only for firm matches. Part of the rows lack a size; the others show once, few, many or a class for expanded clones.

D,size,V,J,CDR3,DNA
TRBD1,few,TRBV27,TRBJ2-7,CASSSHQPPGQTYEQYF,TGTGCCAGCAGTTCACACCAACCCCCGGGACAGACCTACGAGCAGTACTTC
TRBD1,.,TRBV3-1/TRBV3-2,TRBJ2-6,CASSLGTGVSGANVLTF,TGTGCCAGCAGCCTCGGGACAGGTGTCTCTGGGGCCAACGTCCTGACTTTC
.,.,TRBV20-1,TRBJ2-1,CSAGDLEQFF,TGCAGTGCAGGAGACCTAGAGCAGTTCTTC
.,.,TRBV5-1,TRBJ1-1,CASSLARQNTEAFF,TGCGCCAGCAGCTTGGCCAGACAGAACACTGAAGCTTTCTTT
TRBD2,.,TRBV5-1,TRBJ2-1,CASRKAGGWNEQFF,TGCGCCAGCAGAAAAGCGGGAGGATGGAATGAGCAGTTCTTC
TRBD1,.,TRBV4-1,TRBJ2-1,CASSQAPRDRGYNEQFF,TGCGCCAGCAGCCAAGCCCCCCGGGACAGGGGATACAATGAGCAGTTCTTC
TRBD1,.,TRBV28,TRBJ1-2,CASSSGQGTDTF,TGTGCCAGCAGTTCTGGACAGGGGACCGACACCTTC
TRBD1,.,TRBV3-1/TRBV3-2,TRBJ2-5,CASSQARGRGETQYF,TGTGCCAGCAGCCAGGCCAGGGGGCGCGGAGAGACCCAGTACTTC
.,.,TRBV6-5,TRBJ1-6,CASSSTGNSPLHF,TGTGCCAGCAGTTCTACAGGGAATTCACCCCTCCACTTT
TRBD2,.,TRBV28,TRBJ2-1,CASSLWAGRFTTSGIWNEQFF,TGTGCCAGCAGTTTATGGGCTGGCAGGTTCACGACTAGCGGGATTTGGAATGAGCAGTTCTTC
.,.,TRBV7-2,TRBJ1-2,CASSLSQTIYGYTF,TGTGCCAGCAGCTTAAGTCAAACAATCTATGGCTACACCTTC
.,.,TRBV27,TRBJ2-2,CASSPRALTGELFF,TGTGCCAGCAGTCCGAGGGCCCTCACCGGGGAGCTGTTTTTT
TRBD1,.,TRBV13,TRBJ2-4,CASSPWVGQGNIQYF,TGTGCCAGCAGCCCCTGGGTGGGACAGGGCAACATTCAGTACTTC